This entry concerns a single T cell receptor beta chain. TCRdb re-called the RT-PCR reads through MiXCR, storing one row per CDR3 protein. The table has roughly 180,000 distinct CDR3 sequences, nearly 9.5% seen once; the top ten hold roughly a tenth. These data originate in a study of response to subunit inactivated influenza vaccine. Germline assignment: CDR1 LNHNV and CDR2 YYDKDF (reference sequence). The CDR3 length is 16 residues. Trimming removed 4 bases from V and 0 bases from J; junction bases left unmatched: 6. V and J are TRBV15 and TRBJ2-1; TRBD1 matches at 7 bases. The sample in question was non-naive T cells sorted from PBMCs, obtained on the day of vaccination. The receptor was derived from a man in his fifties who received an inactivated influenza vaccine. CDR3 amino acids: CATSTQGITSYNEQFF. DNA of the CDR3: TGTGCCACCAGCACACAGGGGATCACCTCCTACAATGAGCAGTTCTTC.